The 25 T cell receptor beta chains presented below share a single source sample, sequenced in a study of T cell responses to AZD1222 COVID-19 vaccine. Only in-frame clones appear in the TCRdb table, and some are missing; sequencing was by immunoSEQ multiplex PCR. This table has over 100,000 clones, roughly 88% appearing once. Sequences were derived from peripheral blood, sampled on day 0 of MenACWY control vaccination. All receptors derive from an adult in good health.

The genes are TRBV7-2 and TRBJ1-6; D unclear. The CDR3 contains 15 residues. The germline CDR1 and CDR2 sequences are SGHTA and FQGNSA. Trimming took 1 base from V and 7 from J, leaving 11 bases between them. CDR3 nucleotide sequence: TGTGCCAGCAGCTTAGACAGCATCCTCAATTCACCCCTCCACTTT. This translates into CASSLDSILNSPLHF.

This clone was observed a few times. The chain carries TRBV7-2 and TRBJ1-2; 10 nucleotides match TRBD1. CDR1 and CDR2 from the germline V gene are SGHTA and FQGNSA. This CDR3 is 19 amino acids long. V trimming: 5 bases; J trimming: 0 bases; junction bases outside the gene matches: 15. The CDR3 nucleotides are TGTGCCAGCAGCCTTTGGACAGGGGGTCCCTATATGCCTAACTATGGCTACACCTTC. Amino acid sequence: CASSLWTGGPYMPNYGYTF.

The chain employs TRBV5-1 and TRBJ2-1, with 8 bases matching TRBD1. This CDR3 comprises 15 residues. The V gene's germline CDR1 is SGHRS and CDR2 YFSETQ. Losses at the gene ends were 0 bases for V and 5 bases for J; bases not matched to a gene: 4. Here the CDR3 reads CASSLVQGADNEQFF. CDR3 nucleotide sequence: TGCGCCAGCAGCTTGGTTCAGGGGGCGGACAATGAGCAGTTCTTC.

The chain employs TRBV12-5 and TRBJ2-7; no clear D gene. Germline assignment: CDR1 LGHNT and CDR2 FRNRAP. The CDR3 length is 14 residues. The V gene lost 6 bases and the J gene lost 0 bases, with 12 bases spanning the gap. This chain's CDR3 is CASGLPRSSYEQYF. CDR3 sequence (DNA): TGTGCTAGTGGCCTCCCCAGGAGCTCCTACGAGCAGTACTTC.

The rearrangement links TRBV7-8 to TRBJ2-4, with 7 positions matching TRBD1. CDR1 SGHVS and CDR2 FQNEAQ come from the germline V gene. V lost 0 bases, J lost 6 bases, and 2 bases stayed unmatched. This CDR3 comprises 14 residues. Here the CDR3 reads CASSLANRGNIQYF. For the CDR3, the DNA is TGTGCCAGCAGCTTAGCGAACAGGGGAAACATTCAGTACTTC.

The chain uses TRBV6-2 or TRBV6-3 and TRBJ2-7; perhaps TRBD2 as D (6 bases). V was shortened by 2 bases and J by 1 base, with 6 bases between the two germline ends. The CDR3 loop spans 13 amino acids. Germline CDR1 is MNHEY and CDR2 is SVGEGT. Here the CDR3 reads CASSYAGSYEQYF. The CDR3 coding sequence is TGTGCCAGCAGTTACGCGGGGTCCTACGAGCAGTACTTC.

The chain combines TRBV9 with TRBJ1-2; D remains ambiguous. This CDR3 contains 13 residues. Germline CDR1 SGDLS, CDR2 YYNGEE. V lost 0 bases and J lost 4, with 7 bases in between. In nucleotides, the CDR3 is TGTGCCAGCAGCGTAGACAGTCGCTATGGCTACACCTTC. Translating gives CASSVDSRYGYTF.

V and J are TRBV7-2 and TRBJ1-6; D is unclear. Germline CDR1 is SGHTA and CDR2 is FQGNSA. The CDR3 spans 16 residues. Trimming shortened V by 1 base and J by 7 bases, and 14 bases separated the two germline ends. The CDR3 is CASSLDQVELNSPLHF. In nucleotides, the CDR3 is TGTGCCAGCAGCTTAGATCAAGTCGAACTCAATTCACCCCTCCACTTT.

The chain is built from TRBV7-9 and TRBJ1-2; 10 bases are a match to TRBD1. Per germline, CDR1 SEHNR and CDR2 FQNEAQ (reference sequence). CDR3 length: 15 residues. J gave up 4 bases and V 5 bases, and 7 bases lay outside the gene matches. The CDR3 here is CASSPPTGGPYGYTF. DNA of the CDR3: TGTGCCAGCAGCCCACCGACAGGGGGCCCCTATGGCTACACCTTC.

The chain links TRBV6-5 to TRBJ1-3; weak D call: TRBD1 (5 bases). Between the trimmed V and J ends, which lost 7 bases and 4 bases, there was a span of 17 bases. The CDR3 contains 15 residues. Looked up from germline, CDR1 is MNHEY and CDR2 is SVGAGI. For the CDR3, the DNA is TGTGCCAGCAAGGGGACGGGCTTTGGAGGAAACACCATATATTTT. It codes for CASKGTGFGGNTIYF.

The J gene is TRBJ1-1, the V gene TRBV4-2; D is undetermined. V was pared by 7 bases and J by 1 base, with 10 bases between. Germline values: CDR1 LGHNA, CDR2 YNFKEQ. The CDR3 is 13 amino acids. The CDR3 DNA is TGTGCCAGCACTATGTGGCGGAACACTGAAGCTTTCTTT. This encodes CASTMWRNTEAFF.

The chain links TRBV5-1 to TRBJ2-7; the D gene is possibly TRBD2 (7 bases). The CDR3 has 16 residues. Trimming took 2 bases from V and 0 from J, leaving 15 bases between them. The germline gives CDR1 SGHRS, CDR2 YFSETQ. This CDR3 reads CASSFRGATSSYEQYF. CDR3 DNA: TGCGCCAGCAGCTTTCGGGGGGCGACCTCCTCCTACGAGCAGTACTTC.

The sample holds a few counts of this clone. The V and J genes are TRBV5-8 and TRBJ1-5; D gene ambiguous. Germline V gene lookup returns CDR1 SGHTS and CDR2 YDEGEE. The V gene lost 4 bases and the J gene lost 7 bases, with 9 bases spanning the gap. The CDR3 is 12 amino acids. CDR3 sequence (DNA): TGTGCCAGCAGCCTTCGATACCAGCCCCAGCATTTT. Residues: CASSLRYQPQHF.

V gene TRBV28 combines with J gene TRBJ1-2; D is ambiguous. Germline V gene lookup returns CDR1 MDHEN and CDR2 SYDVKM. The CDR3 loop spans 12 amino acids. The V and J ends lost 7 bases and 7 bases respectively, with 13 bases between them. This CDR3 reads CASTPVGTGYTF. CDR3 sequence (DNA): TGTGCCAGCACCCCGGTGGGAACTGGCTACACCTTC.

The chain has TRBV30 and TRBJ2-7; either TRBD1 or TRBD2 may supply D (5 bases each). The CDR3 covers 14 residues. V was pared by 3 bases and J by 2 bases, with 14 bases between. Germline CDR1 is GTSNPN and CDR2 is SVGIG (reference sequence). The DNA of the CDR3 is TGTGCCTGGAGCCCGGGACGAATAACCTACGAGCAGTACTTC. This gives the protein CAWSPGRITYEQYF. The entire variable domain, with the rest obtained from reference TRBV30 and TRBJ2-7, is as follows: SQTIHQWPATLVQPVGSPLSLECTVEGTSNPNLYWYRQAAGRGLQLLFYSVGIGQISSEVPQNLSASRPQDRQFILSSKKLLLSDSGFYLCAWSPGRITYEQYFGPGTRLTVT.

This chain uses TRBV10-3 with TRBJ2-1; TRBD2 is a possible D gene (6 bases). The CDR3 sequence is 14 residues long. V was cut by 3 bases and J by 10 bases, with 16 bases left in between. The germline gives CDR1 ENHRY, CDR2 SYGVKD. CDR3 sequence: CAISELGGEDEQFF. DNA for the CDR3: TGTGCCATCAGTGAATTAGGCGGGGAGGACGAGCAGTTCTTC.

This rearrangement joins TRBV11-2 to TRBJ2-2, with D perhaps matching TRBD1 or TRBD2 (5 bases each). V lost 11 bases and J 2 bases, leaving 12 bases between the germline ends. CDR3 size: 13 residues. The germline CDR1 and CDR2 sequences are SGHAT and FQNNGV. The CDR3 here is CADSGPNTGELFF. Written as DNA, the CDR3 is TGTGCCGATTCGGGACCCAACACCGGGGAGCTGTTTTTT.

This clone was recorded once. The V call is TRBV11-2, the J call TRBJ1-5; 10 bases agree with TRBD1. The CDR3 contains 16 residues. The germline V gene has CDR1 SGHAT and CDR2 FQNNGV. Trimming removed 1 base from V and 4 bases from J; junction bases left unmatched: 4. The CDR3 nucleotides are TGTGCCAGCAGCTTAGGCGGACAGGGGGATAATCAGCCCCAGCATTTT. This translates into CASSLGGQGDNQPQHF.

The rearrangement joins TRBV19 to TRBJ2-1, with D possibly matching TRBD1 (5 bases). Per the germline V gene, CDR1 is LNHDA and CDR2 is SQIVND (reference sequence). This CDR3 is 15 amino acids long. V shed 10 bases and J shed 0 bases, with 16 bases lying between them. CDR3 nucleotide sequence: TGTGCCACCCGGACATCTGCTAACTCCTACAATGAGCAGTTCTTC. Protein: CATRTSANSYNEQFF.

V is TRBV6-4 and J is TRBJ2-3; TRBD2 aligns across 10 bases. Trimming took 2 bases from V and 4 from J; bases not matched to a gene: 6. The length of the CDR3 is 16 residues. Germline CDR1 reads MRHNA; CDR2 reads SNTAGT. The CDR3 DNA sequence: TGTGCCAGCAGTGACGGAGCGGGGGGGTATGCAGATACGCAGTATTTT. Protein product: CASSDGAGGYADTQYF.

The CDR3 here is CASRVQRGGPDTQYF. CDR3 bases: TGTGCCAGCAGAGTTCAGCGGGGGGGCCCAGATACGCAGTATTTT. The chain carries TRBV2 and TRBJ2-3; 10 bases line up with TRBD2. The CDR3 sequence is 15 residues long. V lost 6 bases, J lost 4 bases, and 7 bases stayed unmatched. Germline V gene lookup returns CDR1 SNHLY and CDR2 FYNNEI.

This chain uses TRBV12-3 or TRBV12-4 with TRBJ2-1, with 7 bases lining up with TRBD1. V was clipped by 7 bases and J by 4 bases; unmatched bases: 1. This CDR3 is built from 12 residues. The CDR3 coding sequence is TGTGCCAGCACGGGACAGTACAATGAGCAGTTCTTC. Encoded protein: CASTGQYNEQFF.

The CDR3 DNA reads TGTGCCTGGAGTGTCGGGTCCTTTGACGAGCAGTACTTC. Protein sequence: CAWSVGSFDEQYF. The chain recombines TRBV30 with TRBJ2-7, with D unclear. The CDR3 loop spans 13 amino acids. V was clipped by 0 bases and J by 5 bases, with 11 bases between them. Germline lookup yields CDR1 GTSNPN and CDR2 SVGIG (reference sequence). The full variable domain, its missing parts supplied by reference TRBV30 and TRBJ2-7, is SQTIHQWPATLVQPVGSPLSLECTVEGTSNPNLYWYRQAAGRGLQLLFYSVGIGQISSEVPQNLSASRPQDRQFILSSKKLLLSDSGFYLCAWSVGSFDEQYFGPGTRLTVT.

In this sample, this clone turned up a few times. This chain joins TRBV7-9 and TRBJ1-1; perhaps TRBD1 as D (6 bases). V lost 5 bases, J lost 4 bases, and 17 bases lay in between. Germline CDR1 is SEHNR and CDR2 is FQNEAQ (reference sequence). This CDR3 has 15 residues. CDR3 nucleotide sequence: TGTGCCAGCAGCCGGGGGGCCAGGGAACGCACTGAAGCTTTCTTT. The encoded protein is CASSRGARERTEAFF.

A few counts support this clone. The V call is TRBV7-9, the J call TRBJ1-2, with D unclear. This CDR3 comprises 12 residues. V shed 5 bases and J shed 3 bases, with 7 bases lying between them. Germline CDR1 and CDR2: SEHNR and FQNEAQ (reference sequence). CDR3 DNA sequence: TGTGCCAGCAGCACATCCGACTATGGCTACACCTTC. It codes for CASSTSDYGYTF.